This entry features one T cell receptor (beta chain) sequence. These data are taken from a study of chemoradiotherapy in HPV16-positive cancers. This CDR3 is built from 15 residues. Trimming shortened V by 3 bases and J by 4 bases, and 14 bases separated the two germline ends. The germline V gene encodes CDR1 SEHNR and CDR2 FQNEAQ (reference sequence). Repertoires were sampled repeatedly during chemoradiotherapy. Here immunoSEQ multiplex PCR was the method, and the copy in TCRdb shows in-frame clones only, minus some. The repertoire includes some 10,000 clones, about 74% of them detected once, and around 9.2% sits in the top ten.

The sample was taken from a patient who underwent chemoradiotherapy. The rearrangement uses TRBV7-9 and TRBJ2-3; D is perhaps TRBD1 (5 bases). The receptor comes from a human donor with HPV-associated anogenital cancer. The CDR3 DNA sequence: TGTGCCAGCAGCTTCCAGGGAAACGTGCCAGATACGCAGTATTTT. Its translation is CASSFQGNVPDTQYF.